This section outlines one T cell receptor (beta chain) sequence together with its context. The entry originates in a study of control samples from healthy donors and cancer patients. The germline V gene has CDR1 MGHRA and CDR2 YSYEKL. The CDR3 extends over 15 amino acids. V lost 2 bases to trimming and J lost 5 bases, with 13 bases between them. Data came from immunoSEQ multiplex PCR; TCRdb stores just in-frame clones and leaves some out. Here the sample spans 70,000 to 85,000 clones, roughly 89% being singletons. The sequencing sample was made of blood. The V call is TRBV4-1, the J call TRBJ1-5, with a weak D call TRBD1 (6 bases). The clonotype comes from a man aged 50-59 years in good health. CDR3 nucleotide sequence: TGCGCCAGCAGCCAACCCGGGAGGGGGGATCAGCCCCAGCATTTT. It yields the protein CASSQPGRGDQPQHF.